The TCR beta chain under discussion was sequenced for a study of regulatory T cells in long-lasting Graves disease. The CDR3 covers 14 residues. The V gene's germline CDR1 is SQVTM and CDR2 ANQGSEA. V was shortened by 7 bases and J by 0 bases, with 15 bases between the two germline ends. According to the study, TCR beta libraries were built with iRepertoire HTBI primers and CDR3-region Arm-PCR. Original processing notes: Gene usage covered 50 to 75 TRBV and more than 13 TRBJ segments. TCRdb re-analysed the multiplex PCR reads in MiXCR, keeping a single row per CDR3 protein. The V and J calls were not made by the authors but by TCRdb's processing. This table has approximately 470,000 distinct CDR3 sequences, 20% to 25% appearing once. This clonotype was seen many times. Time point noted: persistent/refractory GD, antithyroid drugs over 5 years with positive TRAb. PBMCs provided the RNA from which the TCR library was made.

V is TRBV29-1 and J is TRBJ1-1; the D gene is possibly TRBD1 (6 bases). The sequenced sample was peripheral blood mononuclear cells (PBMCs), obtained when the disease was refractory, from a patient treated with antithyroid drugs. The TCR was taken from a female donor with Graves disease. CDR3 in amino acids: CSGRRTAMNTEAFF. CDR3 DNA: TGCAGCGGCCGGCGGACAGCCATGAACACTGAAGCTTTCTTT.